These 4 T cell receptor beta chains share one sample of origin, sequenced in a study of T cell changes during pregnancy in multiple sclerosis. Method: immunoSEQ multiplex PCR; TCRdb's copy keeps in-frame clones and lacks some. The sample yields more than 90,000 clones, 85% to 95% seen once. The sample was peripheral blood, taken after pregnancy. These receptors came from a female donor with multiple sclerosis, enrolled in a pregnancy study.

The V gene is TRBV5-4, the J gene TRBJ2-7; possible D gene TRBD1, 5 bases. The ends were cut back, 3 bases at V and 6 bases at J, with 19 bases in the middle. CDR3 length equals 15 residues. CDR1 is SGHNT, CDR2 YYREEE, per germline (reference sequence). The CDR3 coding sequence is TGTGCCAGCAGCTCCTCTCAGGGAAAATTGGGCGAGCAGTACTTC. It specifies CASSSSQGKLGEQYF.

This chain uses TRBV5-4 with TRBJ2-7, with D perhaps matching TRBD1 (5 bases). Between the trimmed V and J ends, which lost 3 bases and 4 bases, there was a span of 14 bases. Germline lookup yields CDR1 SGHNT and CDR2 YYREEE (reference sequence). The CDR3 is made up of 14 amino acids. The CDR3 DNA reads as TGTGCCAGCAGCTCCGGACAAGGCGAATACGAGCAGTACTTC. Encoded protein: CASSSGQGEYEQYF. Supplemented by reference TRBV5-4 and TRBJ2-7, the full variable domain reads ETGVTQSPTHLIKTRGQQVTLRCSSQSGHNTVSWYQQALGQGPQFIFQYYREEENGRGNFPPRFSGLQFPNYSSELNVNALELDDSALYLCASSSGQGEYEQYFGPGTRLTVT.

The chain has TRBV10-3 and TRBJ2-2; 7 bases are shared with TRBD1. Germline assignment: CDR1 ENHRY and CDR2 SYGVKD. The CDR3 covers 14 residues. The chain's CDR3 is CALRDSRNTGELFF. The CDR3 region has the DNA TGTGCTCTGAGGGACAGCCGAAACACCGGGGAGCTGTTTTTT.

V gene TRBV4-3 combines with J gene TRBJ1-2; tentatively, D is TRBD1 (5 bases). Germline CDR1 reads LGHNA; CDR2 reads YSLEER. The CDR3 has 16 amino acids. Deletions cut 2 bases from V and 4 bases from J, with 17 bases between. CDR3 sequence reads: CASSQLIAGHSYGYTF. The CDR3 DNA reads TGCGCCAGCAGCCAATTGATCGCAGGGCACAGCTATGGCTACACCTTC.